Given below is one T cell receptor (beta chain) in context. Its antigen is unknown. The data originate from a study of OX40 agonist ivuxolimab in advanced cancers. Study at large: An anti-OX40 (CD134) antibody with agonistic activity, ivuxolimab, was administered to patients. Mean age 60 years, range roughly 20 to 85; around 80% male.

The study, taken as a whole, reports: Dose levels from 0.1 to 3.0 mg/kg saw CD4+ and CD8+ blood T cells expand clonally by week 6.

This CDR3 is 15 amino acids long. The germline V gene has CDR1 SGHAT and CDR2 FQNNGV. V was clipped by 5 bases and J by 0 bases, with 13 bases between them. No patient had autoimmune disease or received systemic immunosuppression. Profiling relied on immunoSEQ multiplex PCR, and the TCRdb table lists in-frame clones only, not all of them. The sample has around 70,000 clones, 75% to 85% seen once. The chain couples TRBV11-2 to TRBJ1-2, with TRBD1 as a possible D gene (5 bases). The sequence was collected from an adult with an advanced solid tumor such as melanoma, head and neck, liver or kidney cancer. Sequenced material: CD4+ or CD8+ T cells sorted from blood, taken in a trial of the OX40 agonist ivuxolimab. CDR3 residues: CASSLTGLSNYGYTF. Written as DNA, the CDR3 is TGTGCCAGCAGCCTAACGGGACTCTCTAACTATGGCTACACCTTC.